A single sample gave rise to the 11 T cell receptor beta chains below, sequenced in a study of T-cell memory formation after mild COVID-19 (dated by TCRdb to the early 2020s). The method behind the library was 5' RACE. Data came from an Illumina NovaSeq 6000. Through fastp at Q25 and MiXCR, TCRdb rebuilt clones from the public reads, retaining in-frame beta chains. Identical CDR3 protein sequences are pooled into one entry, listed with their most common genes and DNA. The sample table contains 280,000 or so distinct CDR3 sequences; only one count was recorded for approximately 8% of them. The ten largest clonotypes hold less than 25% of the sample. Material for sequencing was PBMCs or a T cell subset sorted from them (not recorded which). The source is a man aged 18 to 35 who had mild COVID-19 (a few samples of this study predate the infection). The sample titles of this study are shuffled in the database, so cell type and time point are left out; the donor was told from shared clones.

This clonotype was counted a few times. The chain is built from TRBV23-1 and TRBJ2-1, with D unclear. TRBV23-1 is placed among ORFs of uncertain function. CDR3 size: 14 residues. Trimming removed 3 bases from V and 7 bases from J, with 13 bases in between. The CDR3 sequence is CASSHLLSVNEQFF. In DNA form, the CDR3 reads TGCGCCAGCAGTCATTTGCTATCTGTTAATGAGCAGTTCTTC.

This clonotype was picked up a small number of times. CDR3 in DNA: TGCAGTGCTAGAGATGGCGGGGGAGGAGATACGCAGTATTTT. Encoded protein: CSARDGGGGDTQYF. The chain recombines TRBV20-1 with TRBJ2-3, with 7 nucleotides matching TRBD2. The germline gives CDR1 DFQATT, CDR2 SNEGSKA (reference sequence). Unmatched junction bases numbered 5, after V lost 0 bases and J lost 5 bases. The CDR3 has 14 amino acids.

There are a few counts of this clonotype. The rearrangement uses TRBV16 and TRBJ1-1; TRBD1 agrees at 7 bases. V lost 2 bases to trimming and J lost 0 bases; unmatched junction nucleotides: 6. Germline CDR1 reads KGHSY; CDR2 reads FQNENV. The CDR3 is 16 amino acids. Here the CDR3 DNA reads TGTGCCAGCAGCCAAACAGGGGCGAAGATGAACACTGAAGCTTTCTTT. Translating gives CASSQTGAKMNTEAFF.

The genes are TRBV27 and TRBJ2-3; 7 nucleotides line up with TRBD2. This CDR3 contains 17 residues. Germline V gene sequence: CDR1 MNHEY, CDR2 SMNVEV (reference sequence). After removal of 2 bases from V and 4 bases from J, the junction contained 12 bases not matched to a gene. Here the CDR3 DNA reads TGTGCCAGCAGTTTAGGGCTTGGCGGGGGATCATCAGATACGCAGTATTTT. Protein: CASSLGLGGGSSDTQYF.

This clonotype occurred many times. The chain uses TRBV7-9 and TRBJ2-5; either TRBD1 or TRBD2 may fit D (6 bases each). This CDR3 contains 14 residues. With 4 bases removed from V and 5 bases from J, the gap between germline ends came to 14 bases. Germline CDR1 SEHNR, CDR2 FQNEAQ (reference sequence). The CDR3 loop reads CASSSPTGAETQYF. CDR3 nucleotide sequence: TGTGCCAGCAGCTCCCCCACGGGGGCCGAGACCCAGTACTTC.

This clonotype occurred a few times. The chain joins TRBV2 to TRBJ1-1, with TRBD1 as a possible D gene (5 bases). CDR1 and CDR2 (germline): SNHLY, FYNNEI. The germline V and J ends were trimmed by 8 bases and 0 bases, with 10 bases remaining between them. This CDR3 spans 13 amino acids. The CDR3 loop reads CASPTGMNTEAFF. CDR3 coding DNA: TGTGCCAGCCCAACAGGCATGAACACTGAAGCTTTCTTT.

The CDR3 loop is CASSPSSGGENEQFF. DNA of the CDR3: TGTGCCAGCTCACCGTCCAGCGGGGGGGAAAATGAGCAGTTCTTC. This chain joins TRBV18 and TRBJ2-1; 10 bases line up with TRBD2. CDR1 and CDR2 from the germline V gene are KGHSH and LQKENI. The CDR3 consists of 15 residues. V lost 3 bases and J lost 7; bases outside the gene matches: 6.

The V call is TRBV5-1, the J call TRBJ2-1; TRBD2 aligns across 13 bases. J lost 7 bases, V lost 3 bases, and 7 bases had no gene match. CDR1 is SGHRS and CDR2 is YFSETQ in the germline V gene. The CDR3 has 16 residues. The CDR3 coding sequence is TGCGCCAGCAGCTCCGGACTAGCGGGGGCTCTAAATGAGCAGTTCTTC. Encoded protein: CASSSGLAGALNEQFF.

This clonotype was observed a few times. V usage is TRBV4-3 and J usage is TRBJ2-5, with 10 positions matching TRBD2. The CDR3 extends over 15 amino acids. The trim removed 4 bases at V and 5 bases at J, leaving 7 bases unmatched. CDR1 and CDR2 from the germline V gene are LGHNA and YSLEER. The DNA of the CDR3 is TGCGCCAGCAGCCTCGGGACTAGCGCTGGGGAGACCCAGTACTTC. Amino acids: CASSLGTSAGETQYF.

This clonotype was seen at least ten times. The chain uses TRBV6-5 and TRBJ1-5; a weak D match, TRBD1 (6 bases). This CDR3 region has 15 residues. Germline values: CDR1 MNHEY, CDR2 SVGAGI. V was pared by 6 bases and J by 5 bases, with 17 bases between. The CDR3 sequence: CASSLGGPQDQPQHF. The CDR3 DNA sequence: TGTGCCAGCAGCCTCGGGGGCCCCCAGGATCAGCCCCAGCATTTT.

This clonotype was counted at least ten times. The chain joins TRBV6-1 to TRBJ1-1; D unclear. Germline V gives CDR1 MNHNS, CDR2 SASEGT. The CDR3 consists of 18 residues. Trimming cost V 4 bases and J 1 base, with 22 bases left between them. This CDR3 is CASSGAGGTRRGNTEAFF. For the CDR3, the DNA is TGTGCCAGCAGTGGGGCAGGCGGTACCCGACGTGGGAACACTGAAGCTTTCTTT.